A single sample is the source of the 26 T cell receptor beta chains below, sequenced in a study of beta chain features in type 1 diabetes (dated 2018 in TCRdb). Libraries were built with the immunoSEQ multiplex PCR assay. The entire isolated RNA was reverse transcribed using the High Capacity cDNA Reverse Transcription Kit, and thus expressed TCRB transcripts were sequenced. TCRdb took this table from immuneACCESS and kept in-frame rearrangements with V and J called. Such tables lack part of the clones; where checked against another copy, unresolved V genes explain under half of the gap, and the rest is unexplained. Present in this sample are roughly 240,000 clones, around 68% of which were seen just once. The ten largest clones capture around 0.05% of the sample. Sequencing used naive CD4+ T cells from blood. The label giving this sample's cell subset or site can be read as: true naive CD4+ T cells. The receptors shown here come from a man between 25 and 39 years old in good health.

The chain combines TRBV29-1 with TRBJ2-1; 8 nucleotides agree with TRBD2. V trimming: 2 bases; J trimming: 9 bases; junction bases outside the gene matches: 3. The germline V gene has CDR1 SQVTM and CDR2 ANQGSEA. The CDR3 runs 12 residues. The CDR3 reads CSVERTSSEQFF. CDR3 DNA: TGCAGCGTTGAACGGACTAGCTCTGAGCAGTTCTTC.

Of note for this clone: The same CDR3 also results from other DNA sequences found in this sample. The rearrangement uses TRBV29-1 and TRBJ2-2, with 11 bases aligning to TRBD2. The junction had 3 bases not matched to a gene; V was cut back by 6 bases and J by 0 bases. The germline V gene encodes CDR1 SQVTM and CDR2 ANQGSEA. The CDR3 extends over 15 amino acids. DNA of the CDR3: TGCAGCGTGCGACTAGCGGGAACGAACACCGGGGAGCTGTTTTTT. This gives the protein CSVRLAGTNTGELFF.

This clone has a handful of counts. The CDR3 DNA is TGCAGCGTGGAGATGCGCTCTGGAAACACCATATATTTT. Amino acid sequence: CSVEMRSGNTIYF. The rearrangement uses TRBV29-1 and TRBJ1-3; D call uncertain. The germline CDR1 and CDR2 sequences are SQVTM and ANQGSEA. CDR3 size: 13 residues. Trimming removed 6 bases at V and 0 bases at J, with 9 bases between. Looking up the rest from reference TRBV29-1 and TRBJ1-3 gives the full variable domain: SAVISQKPSRDICQRGTSLTIQCQVDSQVTMMFWYRQQPGQSLTLIATANQGSEATYESGFVIDKFPISRPNLTFSTLTVSNMSPEDSSIYLCSVEMRSGNTIYFGEGSWLTVV.

This sequence joins TRBV19 and TRBJ2-7; D not resolved. The length of the CDR3 is 10 residues. Between the trimmed V and J ends, which lost 8 bases and 2 bases, there was a span of 4 bases. Per the germline V gene, CDR1 is LNHDA and CDR2 is SQIVND (reference sequence). CDR3 protein: CASGPYEQYF. The CDR3 nucleotides read TGTGCCAGTGGGCCCTACGAGCAGTACTTC.

V gene TRBV30 combines with J gene TRBJ2-5; 7 bases map to TRBD2. There are 14 residues in the CDR3. The V gene end was trimmed by 0 bases and the J gene end by 4 bases; junction bases not matched to a gene: 5. In germline, CDR1 is GTSNPN, CDR2 SVGIG (reference sequence). This CDR3 reads CAWSVSSGGETQYF. CDR3 sequence (DNA): TGTGCCTGGAGTGTCTCTAGCGGTGGAGAGACCCAGTACTTC. The full variable domain, in which reference TRBV30 and TRBJ2-5 provide the parts outside the CDR3, is SQTIHQWPATLVQPVGSPLSLECTVEGTSNPNLYWYRQAAGRGLQLLFYSVGIGQISSEVPQNLSASRPQDRQFILSSKKLLLSDSGFYLCAWSVSSGGETQYFGPGTRLLVL.

This clone was seen only a few times. V and J are TRBV29-1 and TRBJ2-7, with TRBD1 as a possible D gene (6 bases). Germline V gives CDR1 SQVTM, CDR2 ANQGSEA. The CDR3 is 12 amino acids. The V end was cut by 1 base, the J end by 5 bases, with 9 bases between. DNA for the CDR3: TGCAGCGTTGAAGCAGGGGTACACGAGCAGTACTTC. Translating gives CSVEAGVHEQYF.

This clone occurred a few times. The chain uses TRBV4-2 and TRBJ1-1; 7 bases fit TRBD1. This CDR3 has 15 amino acids. Germline V gene lookup returns CDR1 LGHNA and CDR2 YNFKEQ. V was pared by 0 bases and J by 3 bases, with 4 bases of the junction left unmatched. CDR3 in amino acids: CASSQEGDSYTEAFF. CDR3 coding DNA: TGTGCCAGCAGCCAAGAAGGGGACAGCTACACTGAAGCTTTCTTT.

V gene TRBV19 combines with J gene TRBJ2-3; tentatively, D is TRBD1 (6 bases). V lost 7 bases to trimming and J lost 4 bases, with 12 bases between them. Germline V gene lookup returns CDR1 LNHDA and CDR2 SQIVND (reference sequence). This CDR3 is built from 13 residues. The CDR3 loop reads CASNLGQSDTQYF. The CDR3 nucleotides read TGTGCCAGTAACCTTGGACAGTCAGATACGCAGTATTTT.

This clone was counted between two and nine times. The rearrangement joins TRBV30 to TRBJ1-1; D gene ambiguous. The CDR3 sequence is 14 residues long. Germline loops: CDR1 GTSNPN, CDR2 SVGIG (reference sequence). V dropped 3 bases and J dropped 0 bases, with 11 bases sitting between them. CDR3 sequence reads: CAWRAGAMNTEAFF. The CDR3 nucleotides read TGTGCCTGGAGGGCAGGCGCTATGAACACTGAAGCTTTCTTT. The full variable domain, completed using reference TRBV30 and TRBJ1-1, is SQTIHQWPATLVQPVGSPLSLECTVEGTSNPNLYWYRQAAGRGLQLLFYSVGIGQISSEVPQNLSASRPQDRQFILSSKKLLLSDSGFYLCAWRAGAMNTEAFFGQGTRLTVV.

This clone turned up a few times. The gene calls are TRBV30 and TRBJ1-1; the D gene is possibly TRBD1 (6 bases). The V gene's germline CDR1 is GTSNPN and CDR2 SVGIG (reference sequence). CDR3 length: 12 amino acids. V lost 1 base, J lost 5 bases, and 8 bases lay in between. The CDR3 sequence is CAWSAGVTEAFF. CDR3 nucleotide sequence: TGTGCCTGGAGTGCAGGGGTTACTGAAGCTTTCTTT.

The rearrangement uses TRBV9 and TRBJ2-2; unclear D gene. The CDR3 loop spans 12 amino acids. Deletions cut 3 bases from V and 6 bases from J, with 6 bases between. Germline V lookup: CDR1 SGDLS, CDR2 YYNGEE. The DNA of the CDR3 is TGTGCCAGCAGCGCAATACCCGGGGAGCTGTTTTTT. It encodes CASSAIPGELFF.

As to this clone: Other DNA variants within this sample encode the same CDR3. The genes are TRBV19 and TRBJ2-5; no firm D call. Germline V gene sequence: CDR1 LNHDA, CDR2 SQIVND (reference sequence). The CDR3 is made up of 13 amino acids. The V and J ends lost 1 base and 4 bases respectively, with 7 bases between them. This chain's CDR3 is CASSIGTAETQYF. For the CDR3, the DNA is TGTGCCAGTAGTATAGGGACGGCAGAGACCCAGTACTTC.

This clone appeared a few times. The chain recombines TRBV7-2 with TRBJ2-3, with 11 bases fitting TRBD2. The CDR3 runs 16 residues. CDR1 and CDR2 (germline): SGHTA, FQGNSA. J was trimmed by 1 base and V by 6 bases; bases with no gene match: 6. For the CDR3, the DNA is TGTGCCAGCAGAGCTAGCGGGGGGACCCGCACAGATACGCAGTATTTT. Translation: CASRASGGTRTDTQYF.

V and J are TRBV30 and TRBJ1-4; D is unresolved. The CDR3 runs 15 residues. Germline CDR1 and CDR2: GTSNPN and SVGIG (reference sequence). Trimming stripped 6 bases from V and 0 bases from J, with 14 bases between. The CDR3 DNA sequence: TGTGCCTGCCGCCCCAGGCCAGCAACTAATGAAAAACTGTTTTTT. Its protein product is CACRPRPATNEKLFF.

The V and J genes are TRBV4-3 and TRBJ2-1; D ambiguous. Trimming cost V 2 bases and J 6 bases, with 5 bases left between them. This CDR3 spans 12 amino acids. Germline V CDR1 and CDR2: LGHNA, YSLEER. CDR3 sequence: CASSQSFNEQFF. The CDR3 coding sequence is TGCGCCAGCAGCCAATCTTTCAATGAGCAGTTCTTC.

This clone was seen a handful of times. This specimen includes other DNA sequences encoding the same CDR3. This chain uses TRBV6-6 with TRBJ2-5; D is ambiguous. Trimming took off 0 bases at V and 4 bases at J, with 3 bases between the two ends. Germline loops: CDR1 MNHNY, CDR2 SVGAGI (reference sequence). The CDR3 extends over 12 amino acids. The CDR3, as DNA: TGTGCCAGCAGTTACTCGAGAGAGACCCAGTACTTC. It yields the protein CASSYSRETQYF.

This clone was observed a handful of times. The rearrangement uses TRBV5-1 and TRBJ2-5, with D hard to call. The CDR3 is 15 residues long. The germline V and J ends were trimmed by 4 bases and 2 bases, with 15 bases remaining between them. Germline V gene lookup returns CDR1 SGHRS and CDR2 YFSETQ. The CDR3 nucleotides read TGCGCCAGCAGCGACCGACGCGTCGGACAAGAGACCCAGTACTTC. Protein product: CASSDRRVGQETQYF.

This clone was detected only once. The gene calls are TRBV19 and TRBJ2-6, with D tentatively TRBD1 or TRBD2 (6 bases each). Trimming removed 3 bases from V and 0 bases from J, with 15 bases in between. The CDR3 has 18 amino acids. Looked up from germline, CDR1 is LNHDA and CDR2 is SQIVND (reference sequence). The CDR3 loop is CASSIGGTLSSGANVLTF. CDR3 nucleotides: TGTGCCAGTAGTATTGGAGGGACACTGAGCTCTGGGGCCAACGTCCTGACTTTC.

V usage is TRBV30 and J usage is TRBJ1-1; TRBD1 matches at 9 bases. Trimming took 2 bases from V and 4 from J; bases not matched to a gene: 8. Germline CDR1 GTSNPN, CDR2 SVGIG (reference sequence). The CDR3 spans 15 residues. DNA of the CDR3: TGTGCCTGGAGTCTTTGGACAGGGGCTGGCACTGAAGCTTTCTTT. Translating it yields CAWSLWTGAGTEAFF.

This chain connects TRBV9 to TRBJ2-1, with 9 bases identical to TRBD2. V lost 2 bases and J lost 3; bases outside the gene matches: 6. The germline V gene has CDR1 SGDLS and CDR2 YYNGEE. The CDR3 runs to 16 residues. The CDR3 loop reads CASSVGSGRGYNEQFF. DNA for the CDR3: TGTGCCAGCAGCGTGGGTAGCGGGAGAGGCTACAATGAGCAGTTCTTC.

This sequence joins TRBV7-2 and TRBJ2-3; D not certain. This CDR3 has 16 residues. In germline, CDR1 is SGHTA, CDR2 FQGNSA. The V gene lost 1 base and the J gene lost 1 base, with 12 bases spanning the gap. The CDR3 region is CASSLGLPGGTDTQYF. For the CDR3, the DNA is TGTGCCAGCAGCTTAGGTCTGCCAGGCGGCACAGATACGCAGTATTTT.

This clone came up a few times. At the DNA level, this CDR3 is encoded by other sequences in the same sample as well. The CDR3 nucleotides are TGCAGCGTTGCCAGGTACAATGAGCAGTTCTTC. Its translation: CSVARYNEQFF. The rearrangement links TRBV29-1 to TRBJ2-1; no clear D. Germline CDR1 reads SQVTM; CDR2 reads ANQGSEA. The V and J ends lost 4 bases and 4 bases respectively, with 5 bases between them. The CDR3 is 11 residues long.

The chain is built from TRBV2 and TRBJ2-5; D uncertain. CDR1 is SNHLY, CDR2 FYNNEI, per germline. V shed 6 bases and J shed 8 bases, with 16 bases lying between them. The CDR3 length is 13 residues. CDR3 sequence (DNA): TGTGCCAGCAGCCTAAGCTACTTCGGCACCCAGTACTTC. Its translation: CASSLSYFGTQYF.

The V gene is TRBV30, the J gene TRBJ2-6; D is uncertain. Germline CDR1 is GTSNPN and CDR2 is SVGIG (reference sequence). Trimming left V 3 bases short and J 3 bases short, with 9 bases between. This CDR3 is built from 14 residues. CDR3 protein: CAWRPGFGANVLTF. CDR3 nucleotides: TGTGCCTGGAGGCCCGGGTTTGGGGCCAACGTCCTGACTTTC.

V usage is TRBV6-5 and J usage is TRBJ2-5; weak D call: TRBD1 (7 bases). The CDR3 loop spans 15 amino acids. Germline V gene data show CDR1 as MNHEY and CDR2 as SVGAGI. The V and J ends lost 6 bases and 9 bases respectively, with 23 bases between them. This CDR3 is CASSRGTAAKEAQYF. The CDR3 nucleotides are TGTGCCAGCAGCCGCGGGACAGCGGCAAAGGAGGCCCAGTACTTC.

V usage is TRBV7-9 and J usage is TRBJ2-5; D remains ambiguous. Between the trimmed V and J ends, which lost 4 bases and 6 bases, there was a span of 9 bases. This CDR3 comprises 12 residues. Germline values: CDR1 SEHNR, CDR2 FQNEAQ (reference sequence). The CDR3 DNA sequence: TGTGCCAGCAGCTCTCAACAGCAGACCCAGTACTTC. Translation gives CASSSQQQTQYF.